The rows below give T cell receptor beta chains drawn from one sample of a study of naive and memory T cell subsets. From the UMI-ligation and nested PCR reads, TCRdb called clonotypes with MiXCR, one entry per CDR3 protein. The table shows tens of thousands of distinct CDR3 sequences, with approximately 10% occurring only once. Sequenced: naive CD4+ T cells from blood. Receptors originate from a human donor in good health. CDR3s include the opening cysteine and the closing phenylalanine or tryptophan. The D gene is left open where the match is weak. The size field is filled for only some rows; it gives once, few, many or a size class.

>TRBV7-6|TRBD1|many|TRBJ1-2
TGTGCCAGCAGCTTAGGGCCCCACGGGGACAGGATGGGCTACACCTTC
CASSLGPHGDRMGYTF
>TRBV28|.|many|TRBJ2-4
TGTGCCAGCAGTTTATTCGTGCCGAAAAACATTCAGTACTTC
CASSLFVPKNIQYF
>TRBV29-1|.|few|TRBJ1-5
TGCAGCGTTGGGGGGGGCAATCAGCCCCAGCATTTT
CSVGGGNQPQHF
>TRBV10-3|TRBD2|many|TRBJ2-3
TGTGCCATCAGTGAGTTGCTAGCGGGGGACACAGATACGCAGTATTTT
CAISELLAGDTDTQYF
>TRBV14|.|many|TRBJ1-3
TGTGCCAGCAGCCACGGTTATAAACCCTCTGGAAACACCATATATTTT
CASSHGYKPSGNTIYF
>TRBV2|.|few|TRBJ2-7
TGTGCCAGCATCCGGACAGTACTCAGCTCCTACGAGCAGTACTTC
CASIRTVLSSYEQYF
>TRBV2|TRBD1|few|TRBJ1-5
TGTGCCAGCAGGGAGGGGACAGGATACAATCAGCCCCAGCATTTT
CASREGTGYNQPQHF
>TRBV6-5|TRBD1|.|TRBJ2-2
TGTGCCAGCAGAACAAAGGGGGCGACCGGGGAGCTGTTTTTT
CASRTKGATGELFF
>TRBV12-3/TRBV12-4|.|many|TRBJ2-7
TGTGCCAGCAGTTTGGGGCCCCGCTCAACCTACGAGCAGTACTTC
CASSLGPRSTYEQYF
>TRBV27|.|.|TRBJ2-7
TGTGCCAGTGCCGCCGAGCGGGTCAGGGCCTACGAGCAGTACTTC
CASAAERVRAYEQYF
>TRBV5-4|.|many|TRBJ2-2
TGTGCCAGCAGCAAGGACAAGAACACCGGGGAGCTGTTTTTT
CASSKDKNTGELFF
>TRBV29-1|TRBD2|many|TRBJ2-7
TGCAGCGTTGACTCCGCGGGGGTTGTGTACTTC
CSVDSAGVVYF
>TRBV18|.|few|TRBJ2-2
TGTGCCAGCTCACCACAGGGCACCGGGGAGCTGTTTTTT
CASSPQGTGELFF
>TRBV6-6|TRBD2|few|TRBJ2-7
TGTGCCAGCAAAAACGTGGCGGGAGAGTACGAGCAGTACTTC
CASKNVAGEYEQYF
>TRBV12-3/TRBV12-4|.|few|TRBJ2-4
TGTGCCAGCAGTCCTGAGGGTCGGGGGAACATTCAGTACTTC
CASSPEGRGNIQYF
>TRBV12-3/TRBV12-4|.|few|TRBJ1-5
TGTGCCAGCAGGTGGACAAGCAATCAGCCCCAGCATTTT
CASRWTSNQPQHF
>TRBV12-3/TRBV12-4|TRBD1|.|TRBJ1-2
TGTGCCAGCAGTTTAGTGGGGACAGAGGGTGGCTACACCTTC
CASSLVGTEGGYTF
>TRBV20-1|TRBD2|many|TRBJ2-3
TGCAGTGCAACACTAGCGGGGAACACGCAGTATTTT
CSATLAGNTQYF
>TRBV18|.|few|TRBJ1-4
TGTGCCAGCTCACCACCTGGCGGAAAACTGTTTTTT
CASSPPGGKLFF
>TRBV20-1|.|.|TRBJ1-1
TGCAGTGCTAGAGGGACAAAACTCCGATCGGGCCCTCGGCGGGCAACGGGCACTGAAGCTTTCTTT
CSARGTKLRSGPRRATGTEAFF
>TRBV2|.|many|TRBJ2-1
TGTGCCAGCAGTGACCGTGTATGGGCCAATGAGCAGTTCTTC
CASSDRVWANEQFF
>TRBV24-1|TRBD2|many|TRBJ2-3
TGTGCCACCAGTGACCGAGAGCCGACTAGCGGGAGGGACACAGATACGCAGTATTTT
CATSDREPTSGRDTDTQYF
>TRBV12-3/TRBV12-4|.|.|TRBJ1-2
TGTGCCAGCAGTTTAATGGGGGGCACCAACTATGGCTACACCTTC
CASSLMGGTNYGYTF
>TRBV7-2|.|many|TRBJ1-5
TGTGCCAGCAGCAGCTTAGAGGGGTGGGGTCAGCCCCAGCATTTT
CASSSLEGWGQPQHF
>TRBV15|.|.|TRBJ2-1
TGTGCCACCAGCATCAGGGGTGTCGCGGGATATGAGCAGTTCTTC
CATSIRGVAGYEQFF
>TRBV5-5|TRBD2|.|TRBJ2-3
TGTGCCAGCAGCTTGGGGAGCGGGGGGCCGTTCCTATCCACAGATACGCAGTATTTT
CASSLGSGGPFLSTDTQYF
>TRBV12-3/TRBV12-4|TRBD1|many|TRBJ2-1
TGTGCCAGCAGTTTGGGACAGGGCACCTACAATGAGCAGTTCTTC
CASSLGQGTYNEQFF
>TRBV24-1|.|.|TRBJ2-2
TGTGCCACCAGTGATTTAACGGGGACTGCTGCGAACACCGGGGAGCTGTTTTTT
CATSDLTGTAANTGELFF
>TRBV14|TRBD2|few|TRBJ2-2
TGTGCCAGCAGCCAGCAGCGGGGGGGAGGCACCGGGGAGCTGTTTTTT
CASSQQRGGGTGELFF
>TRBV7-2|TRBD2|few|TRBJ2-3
TGTGCCAGCAGGAATCCCTGGCGGGAGCGCGCAGATACGCAGTATTTT
CASRNPWRERADTQYF
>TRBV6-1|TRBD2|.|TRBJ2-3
TGTGCCAGCAGTGGACGGACTAGCGGGGATACGCAGTATTTT
CASSGRTSGDTQYF
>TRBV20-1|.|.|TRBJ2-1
TGCAGTGCTAGAGAAGAAGGAGGATTTTACAATGAGCAGTTCTTC
CSAREEGGFYNEQFF
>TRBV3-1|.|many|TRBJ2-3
TGTGCCAGCAGCCAATTAGGGGCCACAGATACGCAGTATTTT
CASSQLGATDTQYF
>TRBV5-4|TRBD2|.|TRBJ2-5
TGTGCCAGCACGCTGGCGGGGGGGCGTGTGACCCAGTACTTC
CASTLAGGRVTQYF
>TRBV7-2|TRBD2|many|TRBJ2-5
TGTGCCAGCAGCCCGTCCAGCGGGAACCAAGAGACCCAGTACTTC
CASSPSSGNQETQYF
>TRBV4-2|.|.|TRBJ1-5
TGTGCCAGCAGCTCACAGGGAGAGGCGCCCCAGCATTTT
CASSSQGEAPQHF
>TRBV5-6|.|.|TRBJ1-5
TGTGCCAGCAGCCTGCAAAAGGGGAGCAAAAATCAGCCCCAGCATTTT
CASSLQKGSKNQPQHF
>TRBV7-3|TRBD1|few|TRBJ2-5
TGTGCCAGCAGCGCTCGACAGGGGTACGAAGTCGCAAGTGTTAATGAGACCCAGTACTTC
CASSARQGYEVASVNETQYF
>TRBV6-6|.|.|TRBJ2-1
TGTGCCAGCAGCCTCGGGGACGGATCCTACAATGAGCAGTTCTTC
CASSLGDGSYNEQFF
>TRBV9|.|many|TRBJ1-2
TGTGCCAGCAGTGTGACGGGAAACTATGGCTACACCTTC
CASSVTGNYGYTF
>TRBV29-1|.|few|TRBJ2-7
TGCAGCGTCGAAACCCCCCGAGGCTTATCCACCTACGAGCAGTACTTC
CSVETPRGLSTYEQYF
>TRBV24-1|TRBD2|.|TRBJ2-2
TGTGCCACCAGTGACGCCCCTAGCGGCACTAGCAGAAGATCCGGGGAGCTGTTTTTT
CATSDAPSGTSRRSGELFF
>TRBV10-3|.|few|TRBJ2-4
TGTGCCATCAGTGGGGATTCCCCCACGAACATTCAGTACTTC
CAISGDSPTNIQYF
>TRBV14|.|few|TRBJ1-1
TGTGCCAGCAGCCAGAACAGGAACACTGAAGCTTTCTTT
CASSQNRNTEAFF
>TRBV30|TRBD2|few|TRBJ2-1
TGTGCCTGGAGTGAGCTAGCGGGGGGGACTTTGTACAATGAGCAGTTCTTC
CAWSELAGGTLYNEQFF
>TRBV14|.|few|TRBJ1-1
TGTGCCAGCAGCCAAGTTAAGGGTATCGGTGAAGCTTTCTTT
CASSQVKGIGEAFF
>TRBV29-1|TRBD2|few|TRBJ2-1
TGCAGCGCCGGGGGGGACCCAGGACTAGCGGTATTCTACAATGAGCAGTTCTTC
CSAGGDPGLAVFYNEQFF
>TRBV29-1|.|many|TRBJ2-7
TGCAGCGTAGTGTCCGGGTCCTACGAGCAGTACTTC
CSVVSGSYEQYF